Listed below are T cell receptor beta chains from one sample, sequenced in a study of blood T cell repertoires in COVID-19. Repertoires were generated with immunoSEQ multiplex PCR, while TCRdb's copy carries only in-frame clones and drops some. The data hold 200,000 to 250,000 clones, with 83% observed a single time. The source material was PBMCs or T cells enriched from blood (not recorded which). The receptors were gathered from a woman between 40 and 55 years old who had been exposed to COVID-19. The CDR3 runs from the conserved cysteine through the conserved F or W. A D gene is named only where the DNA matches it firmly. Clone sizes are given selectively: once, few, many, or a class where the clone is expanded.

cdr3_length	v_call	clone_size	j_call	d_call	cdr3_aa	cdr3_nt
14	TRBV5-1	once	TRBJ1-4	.	CASSLQGRNEKLFF	TGCGCCAGCAGCTTACAGGGTAGAAATGAAAAACTGTTTTTT
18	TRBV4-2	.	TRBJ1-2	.	CASSQDPAGTAHQGGYTF	TGTGCCAGCAGCCAAGATCCCGCCGGGACGGCGCACCAGGGGGGCTACACCTTC
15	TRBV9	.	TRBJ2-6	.	CASSVQGTGANVLTF	TGTGCCAGCAGCGTACAGGGAACTGGGGCCAACGTCCTGACTTTC
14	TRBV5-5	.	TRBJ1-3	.	CASSSSGWGNTIYF	TGTGCCAGCAGCTCCTCAGGGTGGGGAAACACCATATATTTT
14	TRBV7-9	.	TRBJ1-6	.	CASSQKPGNSPLHF	TGTGCCAGCAGCCAAAAGCCAGGGAATTCACCCCTCCACTTT
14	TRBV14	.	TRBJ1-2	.	CASSPTRKAGGYTF	TGTGCCAGCAGCCCGACTAGAAAAGCTGGTGGCTACACCTTC
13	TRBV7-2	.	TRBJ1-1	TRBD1	CASSSTGRTEAFF	TGTGCCAGCAGCTCGACAGGGAGGACTGAAGCTTTCTTT
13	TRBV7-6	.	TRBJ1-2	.	CASSLDGGDGYTF	TGTGCCAGCAGCTTAGATGGGGGGGACGGCTACACCTTC
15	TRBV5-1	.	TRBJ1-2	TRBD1	CASSPGQGGGYGYTF	TGCGCCAGCAGCCCAGGACAGGGAGGTGGCTATGGCTACACCTTC
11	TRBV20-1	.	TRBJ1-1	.	CSASQGSEAFF	TGCAGTGCTAGCCAGGGATCTGAAGCTTTCTTT
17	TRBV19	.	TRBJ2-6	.	CASSMTRGGTGANVLTF	TGTGCCAGTAGTATGACTAGGGGGGGGACTGGGGCCAACGTCCTGACTTTC
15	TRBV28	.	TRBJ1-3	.	CASSTNPVSGNTIYF	TGTGCCAGCAGTACCAACCCAGTATCAGGAAACACCATATATTTT
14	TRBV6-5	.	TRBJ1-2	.	CASRTRGVNYGYTF	TGTGCCAGCAGGACACGGGGGGTTAACTATGGCTACACCTTC
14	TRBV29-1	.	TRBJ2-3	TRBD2	CSVGLAGGADTQYF	TGCAGCGTTGGACTAGCGGGGGGTGCAGATACGCAGTATTTT
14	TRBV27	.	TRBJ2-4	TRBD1	CASSPGTAKNIQYF	TGTGCCAGCAGTCCTGGGACAGCGAAAAACATTCAGTACTTC
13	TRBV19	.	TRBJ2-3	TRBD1	CASSVRQGDTQYF	TGTGCCAGTAGTGTTAGACAGGGCGATACGCAGTATTTT
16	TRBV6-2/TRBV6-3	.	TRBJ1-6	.	CASSYPSRARFSPLHF	TGTGCCAGCAGTTACCCCAGCAGGGCCCGTTTTTCACCCCTCCACTTT
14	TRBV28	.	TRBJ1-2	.	CASSFSGAGYGYTF	TGTGCCAGCAGTTTTTCAGGGGCCGGCTATGGCTACACCTTC
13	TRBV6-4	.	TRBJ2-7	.	CASTVPSSYEQYF	TGTGCCAGCACCGTACCGAGCTCCTACGAGCAGTACTTC
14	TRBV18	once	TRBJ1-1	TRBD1	CASSPRDRGSEAFF	TGTGCCAGCTCACCAAGGGACAGGGGCTCTGAAGCTTTCTTT
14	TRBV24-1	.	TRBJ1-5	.	CATSVMYSNQPQHF	TGTGCCACCAGTGTAATGTATAGCAATCAGCCCCAGCATTTT
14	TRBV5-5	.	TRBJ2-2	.	CASSLQGYTGELFF	TGTGCCAGCAGCTTGCAGGGGTACACCGGGGAGCTGTTTTTT
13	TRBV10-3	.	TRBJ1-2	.	CAISESGAEGYTF	TGTGCCATCAGTGAGTCGGGGGCAGAGGGCTACACCTTC
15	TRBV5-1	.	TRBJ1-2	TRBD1	CASMYLTGGAEGYTF	TGCGCCAGCATGTATCTTACAGGGGGCGCAGAGGGCTACACCTTC